This T cell receptor beta chain was obtained from a study of T-cell memory formation after mild COVID-19. The overall study: Largely donor-specific TCR clusters were found. Whole-study findings and limits: Those CD4+ clones that contracted were mainly in CM and EM (CD8+ ones in EMRA). A subset of responding clones appeared in pre-infection memory, suggesting cross-reactive memory joined.

TCRdb recomputed calls from the 5' RACE reads with MiXCR, one row per CDR3 protein. The table shows about 200,000 distinct CDR3 sequences, with 15% to 20% occurring only once. Comments on this clonotype: Antigen: not known.

The length of the CDR3 is 17 residues. Trimming cost V 2 bases and J 2 bases; bases outside gene matches: 6. V and J are TRBV12-3 or TRBV12-4 and TRBJ2-3, with 11 bases fitting TRBD1. Sequenced: PBMCs or a T cell subset sorted from them (not recorded which). This TCR came from an adult woman who had mild COVID-19 (a few samples of this study predate the infection). Cell type and time point are not known. The CDR3 loop reads CASSLIWTGGITDTQYF. Written as DNA, the CDR3 is TGTGCCAGCAGTTTAATTTGGACAGGGGGCATCACAGATACGCAGTATTTT.